This T cell receptor (beta chain) was identified during a study of cytomegalovirus exposure and HLA in healthy donors. Note on this clone: Its antigen is as yet unknown.

Points from the study as a whole: The HLA-A and HLA-B alleles of most subjects were reportedly predicted accurately from TCR beta sequences. Most TCRs appeared rarely, but some public TCRs recurred in many donors.

Primers for the PCR totalled 60 Vbeta and 13 Jbeta. Data came from immunoSEQ multiplex PCR; TCRdb stores just in-frame clones and leaves some out. The table shows approximately 120,000 clones, with roughly 71% occurring only once. Trimming took 9 bases from V and 7 from J; bases not matched to a gene: 13. Germline CDR1 reads MNHEY; CDR2 reads SVGAGI. This CDR3 spans 14 amino acids. V usage is TRBV6-5 and J usage is TRBJ2-5, with 8 bases aligning to TRBD2. Sequencing was done on a sample of PBMCs. The sequence was collected from a woman aged 70 to 79 in good health and CMV-seropositive. Written as DNA, the CDR3 is TGTGCCAGTTCGACAGCGGGGGCCTTAGGGACCCAGTACTTC. Amino acids: CASSTAGALGTQYF.